This T cell receptor beta chain was sequenced in a study of identical twins (dated by TCRdb to about 2016). Some background on the complete study: To test whether fetal clonotypes persist, the study used deep sequencing on TCR alpha and beta repertoires from monozygotic twins, unrelated adults of various ages, and cord blood. Replicate twin experiments were performed at different times using different library preparation protocols to rule out contamination. Study-wide findings and limitations: Zero-insertion analyses could be partly confounded by invariant T cells such as MAIT and iNKT, though diverse VJ usage argued against such confounding for most clonotypes. Conclusions relied on cross-sectional statistical analysis, since the same donors could not be followed over many years. Abundant cord blood beta clonotypes carried fewer insertions; young adult naive repertoires showed a weaker similar trend, while memory repertoires showed none. A weaker excess of twin sharing was found in beta out-of-frame sequences because the signal-to-noise ratio was lowered by fewer shared sequences. Compared with coincidental sharing between unrelated individuals, out-of-frame TCR alpha sequences shared between twins had an excess of sequences with low generation probability. In monozygotic twins, out-of-frame TCR alpha sharing was systematically underestimated by recombination models, although the models agreed with sharing between unrelated individuals.

About this clonotype: Its antigen target is currently unknown. No much larger clone is present one base from it, and per-base qualities are unavailable.

Receptor amplification or capture employed 5' RACE. These reads were obtained on an Illumina HiSeq 2000. Template switching added a universal primer binding site, and the final cDNA carried a unique molecular identifier that allowed TCR cDNA molecules to be counted accurately. Specific primers in the conserved constant-segment region were used to synthesize first-strand cDNA for the TCR alpha and beta chains. To control for contamination, every cDNA library was double barcoded, receiving both a SMART-Mk sample barcode and Illumina barcodes. TruSeq adapter sequences along with Illumina sample barcodes were introduced in two successive PCR steps. Sequencing of the TCR alpha and beta cDNA libraries was done on the Illumina HiSeq platform using custom primers. The original methods were these. Raw reads were processed with MiGEC to extract unique molecular identifiers, and MiXCR was used to determine CDR3 positions. For each individual, recombination models were inferred using an EM algorithm with the repgenHMM and IGoR tools. Shared clonotype analysis was performed with the tcR package in R, normalizing sharing by the product of cloneset sizes. To study raw recombination without the effects of thymic and clonal selection, out-of-frame nonproductive sequences were analyzed. TCRdb cleaned the public reads at Q25 with fastp, built clones with MiXCR and kept in-frame beta chains. Each record represents a unique CDR3 protein, reported with the most common genes and DNA among its rows. For this entry, the V and J calls and clone size follow TCRdb and not the study's own pipeline. This sample lists fewer than 800,000 distinct CDR3 sequences; roughly 7.1% were detected once. Around 1.6% of the sample goes to the ten largest clones.

Every donor was a healthy Caucasian. Three pairs of female monozygotic twins, all aged about 18 to 30 years, were included in the twin cohort. Peripheral blood mononuclear cells were used as the source from which RNA for TCR libraries was isolated. The germline V gene (reference sequence) supplies CDR1 DFQATT and CDR2 SNEGSKA. V gives up 6 bases and J gives up 2 bases, and the segment between their germline ends measures 11 bases. Counted from cysteine to phenylalanine, this CDR3 has 14 amino acids. Only the CDR3 portion is preserved as DNA: 42 bases, with reading frame beginning at the first base. The same specimen was also included in a second study, on yellow fever vaccine responses in identical twins. The second study's paper adds: The T cell response to vaccination in identical twins was reported by the authors to appear partly convergent and partly personalized. The study precisely tracked vaccine-responding T cell clones in identical twins.

The clonotype comes from a woman aged 18-29 years in good health. The specimen sequenced was PBMCs. The chain joins TRBV20-1 to TRBJ2-6; the D gene is not confidently resolved. The CDR3 loop reads CSAPEKAGANVLTF. The DNA sequence is given as TGCAGTGCCCCCGAGAAGGCTGGGGCCAACGTCCTGACTTTC.